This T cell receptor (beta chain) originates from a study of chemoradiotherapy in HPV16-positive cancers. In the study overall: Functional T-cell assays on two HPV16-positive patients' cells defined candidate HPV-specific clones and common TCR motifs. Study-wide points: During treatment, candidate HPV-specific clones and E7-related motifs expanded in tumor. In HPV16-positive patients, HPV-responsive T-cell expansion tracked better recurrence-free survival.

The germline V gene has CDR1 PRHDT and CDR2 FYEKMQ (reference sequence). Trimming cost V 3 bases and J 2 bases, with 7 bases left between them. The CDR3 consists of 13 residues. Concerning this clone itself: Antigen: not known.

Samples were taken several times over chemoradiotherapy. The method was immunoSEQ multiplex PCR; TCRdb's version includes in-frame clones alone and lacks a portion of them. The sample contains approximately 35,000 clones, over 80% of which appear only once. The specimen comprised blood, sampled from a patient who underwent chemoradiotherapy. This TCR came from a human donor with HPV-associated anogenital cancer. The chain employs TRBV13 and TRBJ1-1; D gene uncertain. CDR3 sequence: CASSFGSNTEAFF. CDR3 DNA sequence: TGTGCCAGCAGCTTTGGTAGTAACACTGAAGCTTTCTTT.